A single sample gave rise to the 15 T cell receptor beta chains below, sequenced in a study of control samples from healthy donors and cancer patients. Only in-frame clones appear in the TCRdb table, and some are missing; sequencing was by immunoSEQ multiplex PCR. The sample holds more than 140,000 clones, roughly nine tenths seen once. The specimen sequenced was blood. These receptors all come from a man younger than 30 in good health.

This chain joins TRBV30 and TRBJ1-1, with D unclear. Looked up from germline, CDR1 is GTSNPN and CDR2 is SVGIG (reference sequence). This CDR3 region has 14 residues. CDR3 coding DNA: TGTGCTGGAGGAATCAGAGTCTCACATGGTGAAGCTTTCTTT. Amino acids: CAGGIRVSHGEAFF.

The chain joins TRBV27 to TRBJ1-1; TRBD1 matches 7 bases. The trim removed 6 bases at V and 4 bases at J, leaving 5 bases unmatched. Looked up from germline, CDR1 is MNHEY and CDR2 is SMNVEV (reference sequence). This CDR3 region has 13 residues. CDR3 in DNA: TGTGCCAGCAGACCACAGGGGACCACTGAAGCTTTCTTT. It codes for CASRPQGTTEAFF.

This clone was detected a few times. The chain carries TRBV7-2 and TRBJ2-5, with 12 bases aligning to TRBD2. In germline, CDR1 is SGHTA, CDR2 FQGNSA. Unmatched junction bases numbered 4, after V lost 3 bases and J lost 5 bases. The CDR3 is made up of 15 amino acids. The CDR3 DNA sequence: TGTGCCAGCAGCTTGCGACTAGCGGGGGCGGAGACCCAGTACTTC. Protein: CASSLRLAGAETQYF.

This chain joins TRBV7-2 and TRBJ1-1; no definite D call. The CDR3 totals 15 residues. Trimming left V 2 bases short and J 4 bases short, with 14 bases between. CDR1 SGHTA and CDR2 FQGNSA come from the germline V gene. CDR3 bases: TGTGCCAGCAGCTTATCTTTCAGCGAAGGCACTGAAGCTTTCTTT. Its translation is CASSLSFSEGTEAFF.

This chain joins TRBV19 and TRBJ2-7, with TRBD2 matching over 9 bases. Germline V gives CDR1 LNHDA, CDR2 SQIVND (reference sequence). The V gene end was trimmed by 5 bases and the J gene end by 6 bases; junction bases not matched to a gene: 14. The CDR3 runs 16 residues. The CDR3 protein is CASSSGGGAPIGEQYF. The DNA of the CDR3 is TGTGCCAGTAGTTCGGGCGGGGGGGCCCCAATTGGCGAGCAGTACTTC.

The table lists this clone with a count of one. This rearrangement joins TRBV4-3 to TRBJ1-2; no clear D. CDR3 length: 13 residues. The germline gives CDR1 LGHNA, CDR2 YSLEER. V was cut by 2 bases and J by 1 base, with 5 bases left in between. CDR3 sequence reads: CASSQYLNYGYTF. CDR3 coding DNA: TGCGCCAGCAGCCAATACCTTAACTATGGCTACACCTTC.

The V and J genes are TRBV5-4 and TRBJ2-2; D is unclear. The V gene lost 2 bases and the J gene lost 4 bases, with 12 bases spanning the gap. CDR3 size: 15 residues. The germline V gene has CDR1 SGHNT and CDR2 YYREEE (reference sequence). DNA of the CDR3: TGTGCCAGCAGCTTTGGGGTAGGAATCACCGGGGAGCTGTTTTTT. This translates into CASSFGVGITGELFF.

This clone was detected a few times. The chain employs TRBV5-1 and TRBJ1-1; D uncertain. The ends were cut back, 0 bases at V and 4 bases at J, with 7 bases in the middle. This CDR3 region has 13 residues. Germline assignment: CDR1 SGHRS and CDR2 YFSETQ. The CDR3 DNA reads TGCGCCAGCAGCTTGGGGTATGGCACTGAAGCTTTCTTT. As protein: CASSLGYGTEAFF.

The chain has TRBV5-1 and TRBJ1-1; 7 nucleotides match TRBD1. The CDR3 spans 14 residues. V was clipped by 3 bases and J by 4 bases; unmatched bases: 6. Germline V CDR1 and CDR2: SGHRS, YFSETQ. The CDR3 reads CASSSGTASTEAFF. The CDR3 bases are TGCGCCAGCAGCTCCGGGACAGCTTCCACTGAAGCTTTCTTT. Full variable domain (remainder filled in from reference TRBV5-1 and TRBJ1-1): KAGVTQTPRYLIKTRGQQVTLSCSPISGHRSVSWYQQTPGQGLQFLFEYFSETQRNKGNFPGRFSGRQFSNSRSEMNVSTLELGDSALYLCASSSGTASTEAFFGQGTRLTVV.

The chain joins TRBV4-3 to TRBJ2-3; weak D call: TRBD2 (6 bases). Trimming took 0 bases from V and 3 from J, leaving 13 bases between them. CDR3 size: 16 residues. The germline gives CDR1 LGHNA, CDR2 YSLEER. In DNA, the CDR3 is TGCGCCAGCAGCCAAGAGTCGGCAGGGACTACAGATACGCAGTATTTT. It specifies CASSQESAGTTDTQYF.

V is TRBV4-1 and J is TRBJ2-7; 7 bases align to TRBD1. V lost 1 base to trimming and J lost 4 bases; unmatched junction nucleotides: 7. Germline CDR1 reads MGHRA; CDR2 reads YSYEKL. This CDR3 has 15 amino acids. The DNA of the CDR3 is TGCGCCAGCAGCCAAGGACAGGGTGGGCCTTACGAGCAGTACTTC. Its protein product is CASSQGQGGPYEQYF.

The rearrangement links TRBV10-3 to TRBJ2-6, with D hard to call. Germline V gene sequence: CDR1 ENHRY, CDR2 SYGVKD. V dropped 5 bases and J dropped 4 bases, with 9 bases sitting between them. The CDR3 is 14 residues long. CDR3 amino acids: CAISRANGANVLTF. In DNA form, the CDR3 reads TGTGCCATCAGTCGGGCGAACGGGGCCAACGTCCTGACTTTC.

The V call is TRBV9, the J call TRBJ1-2; tentative D call: TRBD1 (5 bases). Trimming shortened V by 4 bases and J by 8 bases, and 24 bases separated the two germline ends. Per the germline V gene, CDR1 is SGDLS and CDR2 is YYNGEE. CDR3 length: 16 residues. CDR3 DNA: TGTGCCAGCAGCTCTCGAAGATGGGGCCTACTAGAGGGCTACACCTTC. Encoded protein: CASSSRRWGLLEGYTF.

Concerning this clone itself: Different DNA sequences within this sample yield the same CDR3. This sequence joins TRBV5-1 and TRBJ2-7; tentative D call: TRBD2 (5 bases). Deletions cut 0 bases from V and 6 bases from J, with 10 bases between. This CDR3 has 13 residues. Germline V lookup: CDR1 SGHRS, CDR2 YFSETQ. CDR3 in amino acids: CASSLAGLSEQYF. Written as DNA, the CDR3 is TGCGCCAGCAGCTTGGCCGGACTCTCCGAGCAGTACTTC.

V and J are TRBV6-5 and TRBJ1-1; a possible D gene is TRBD1 (5 bases). Trimming took 6 bases from V and 1 from J, leaving 9 bases between them. CDR3 length: 13 amino acids. Germline CDR1 MNHEY, CDR2 SVGAGI. The CDR3 region is CASSTTGNTEAFF. The CDR3 nucleotides read TGTGCCAGCAGCACTACAGGGAACACTGAAGCTTTCTTT.